This TCR beta chain was identified during a study of T cells in Graves' hyperthyroidism and ophthalmopathy. Study-wide points: For ophthalmopathy, model prediction preceded onset by a median roughly 6.3 months.

Thyroid ultrasound, orbital computed tomography, clinical symptoms, and serum thyroxine and TRAb underpinned diagnoses. The PBMCs had their origin in about 9.7 ml of fresh peripheral blood. RNA transcripts gave rise to amplified TCR beta CDR3 regions. The TCR CDR3 was amplified in a first-round RT-PCR using the HTBI primer set. TCRdb reanalysed the multiplex PCR reads using MiXCR and keeps one entry per CDR3 protein. The profile covers approximately 510,000 distinct CDR3 sequences, with less than 25% appearing a single time and less than 30% taken by the ten largest. V was pared by 2 bases and J by 11 bases, with 10 bases of the junction left unmatched. The CDR3 is made up of 13 amino acids. CDR1 and CDR2 (germline): GTSNPN, SVGIG (reference sequence). As to this clonotype: Its antigen is unidentified.

This TCR was sampled from a man aged 18 to 29 with Graves' hyperthyroidism. The genes are TRBV30 and TRBJ1-1, with 8 bases aligning to TRBD1. Sequenced: blood. The CDR3 sequence: CAWSLAGGLGAFF. The CDR3 DNA follows: TGTGCCTGGAGTTTAGCAGGGGGCTTGGGTGCTTTCTTT.